What follows is one TCR beta chain and its context. Its specific antigen is unknown. Per-base quality was not reported, and no clone a single base away is much larger than it. This specimen comes from a study of blood T cell repertoires in COVID-19 (dated by TCRdb to the early 2020s). Study-wide context: Samples from collaborators originated in the United States, Italy and Spain and spanned both the acute and convalescent phases of COVID-19. A de-identified subject ID, COVID-19 status, age in years and sex were almost always included in the sample metadata. The repertoires were released in a freely available public database meant as a resource for research on the immune response to SARS-CoV-2. The prospective study material was composed of cDNA or gDNA derived from T cells, B-cell-depleted T cells, or PBMCs. Where available, HLA class I and class II types were taken from metadata supplied by the sample provider and were not determined by assay-based typing. The dataset comprised deeply sampled blood TCRbeta repertoires from subjects exposed to, actively infected with, or recovered from COVID-19. Samples came from the ongoing ImmuneRACE study (first 160 participants) plus 1,254 subjects from 6 global collaborators. Paper-wide results and their limitations: The quantity of clinical and demographic metadata differed by source and by participant and was supplied without curation.

Trimming leaves V shorter by 5 bases and J shorter by 11 bases, with the junction holding 14 bases beyond the gene matches. The CDR3, cysteine through phenylalanine, is 16 amino acids long. Just CDR3 DNA is preserved here, 48 bases in frame from base 1. According to the germline V gene (reference sequence), CDR1 reads LNHDA and CDR2 reads SQIVND. TCRbeta CDR3 regions were amplified from genomic DNA using the immunoSEQ Assay, a bias-controlled multiplex PCR. For the original study's pipeline: The number of nucleated cells in each sample was estimated by amplification of reference gene primers within the assay. Sequence reads were collapsed and filtered to measure the absolute abundance of every unique TCRbeta CDR3 rearrangement. For each sample, productive Simpson clonality was calculated as the square root of Simpson's diversity index over productive rearrangements. Entries here come from immuneACCESS through TCRdb and include only in-frame sequences with V and J called. Some clones fail to appear in such tables; in the studies checked, an unresolved V gene covers under half of the shortfall, and the cause of the remainder is unknown. That table gives V, J and clone size, and the DNA gave D and trimming. The sample yields about 100,000 clones; 71% were counted once. The ten largest account for less than 2% of the sample.

Collaborating institutions collected whole blood in K2EDTA tubes following their own protocols. For TCRbeta analysis, collaborator samples were shipped as frozen whole blood, as isolated PBMCs, or as DNA extracted from either sample type. The rearrangement joined TRBV19 to TRBJ1-5, and TRBD1 aligns with 11 junction nucleotides. The source is a woman aged 40 to 50 with acute or convalescent COVID-19. The material sequenced was peripheral blood. The CDR3 protein: CASSVTGTGGISAQHF. The DNA sequence is TGTGCCAGTAGTGTGACCGGGACAGGGGGTATCTCGGCCCAGCATTTT.